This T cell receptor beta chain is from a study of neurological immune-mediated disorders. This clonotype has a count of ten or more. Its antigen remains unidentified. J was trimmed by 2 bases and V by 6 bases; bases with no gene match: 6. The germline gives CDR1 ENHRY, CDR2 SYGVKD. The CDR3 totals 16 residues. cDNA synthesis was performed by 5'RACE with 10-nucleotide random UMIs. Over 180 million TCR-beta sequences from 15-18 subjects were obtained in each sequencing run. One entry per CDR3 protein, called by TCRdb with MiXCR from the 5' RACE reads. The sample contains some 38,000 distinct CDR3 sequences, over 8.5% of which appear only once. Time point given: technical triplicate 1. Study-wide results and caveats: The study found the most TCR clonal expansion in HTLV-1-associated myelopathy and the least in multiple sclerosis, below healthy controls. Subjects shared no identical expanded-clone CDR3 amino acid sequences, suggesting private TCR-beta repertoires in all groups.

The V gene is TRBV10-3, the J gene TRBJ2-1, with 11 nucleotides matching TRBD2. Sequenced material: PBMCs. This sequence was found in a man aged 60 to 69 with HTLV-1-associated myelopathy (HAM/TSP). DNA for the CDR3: TGTGCCATCAGCAGTAGCGGGAGGGGAACCTACAATGAGCAGTTCTTC. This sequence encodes CAISSSGRGTYNEQFF.